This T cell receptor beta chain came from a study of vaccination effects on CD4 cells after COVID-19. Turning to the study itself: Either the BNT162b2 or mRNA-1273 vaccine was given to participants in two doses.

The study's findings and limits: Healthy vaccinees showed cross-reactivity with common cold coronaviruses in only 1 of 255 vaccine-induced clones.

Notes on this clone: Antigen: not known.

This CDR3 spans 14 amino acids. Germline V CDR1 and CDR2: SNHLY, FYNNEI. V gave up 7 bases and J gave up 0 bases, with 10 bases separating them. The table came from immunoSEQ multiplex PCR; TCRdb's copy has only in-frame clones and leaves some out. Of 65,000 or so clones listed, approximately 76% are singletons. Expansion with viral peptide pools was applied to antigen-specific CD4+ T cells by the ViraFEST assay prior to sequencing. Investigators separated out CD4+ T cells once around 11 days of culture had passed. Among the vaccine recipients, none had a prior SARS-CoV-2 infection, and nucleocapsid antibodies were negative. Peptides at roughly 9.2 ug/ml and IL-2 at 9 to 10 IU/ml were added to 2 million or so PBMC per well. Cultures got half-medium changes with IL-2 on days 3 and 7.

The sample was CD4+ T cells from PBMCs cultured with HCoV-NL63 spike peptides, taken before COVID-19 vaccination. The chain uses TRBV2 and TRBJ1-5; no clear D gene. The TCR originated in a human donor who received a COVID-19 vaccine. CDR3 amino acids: CASNVGNSNQPQHF. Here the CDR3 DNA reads TGTGCCAGCAATGTCGGAAATAGCAATCAGCCCCAGCATTTT.